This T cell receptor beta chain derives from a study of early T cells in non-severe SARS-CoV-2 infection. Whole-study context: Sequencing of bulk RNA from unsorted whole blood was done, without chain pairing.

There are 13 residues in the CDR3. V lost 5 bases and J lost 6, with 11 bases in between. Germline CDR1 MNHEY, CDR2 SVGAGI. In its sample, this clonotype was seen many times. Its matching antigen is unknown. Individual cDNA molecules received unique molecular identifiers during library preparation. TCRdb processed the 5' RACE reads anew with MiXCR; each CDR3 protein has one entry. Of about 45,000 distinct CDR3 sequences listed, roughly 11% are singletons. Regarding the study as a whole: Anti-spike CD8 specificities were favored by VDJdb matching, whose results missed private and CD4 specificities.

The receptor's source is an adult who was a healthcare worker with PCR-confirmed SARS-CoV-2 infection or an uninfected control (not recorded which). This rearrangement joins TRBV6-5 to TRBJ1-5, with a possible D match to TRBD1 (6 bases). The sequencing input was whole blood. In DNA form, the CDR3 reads TGTGCCAGCAGTAGACAGGTCCGTCAGCCCCAGCATTTT. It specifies CASSRQVRQPQHF.